The sequence of this TCR beta chain was determined in a study of T cells in localized non-small cell lung cancer. Findings of the study overall: Uninvolved adjacent lung showed the highest T cell clonality, exceeding tumor.

Data came from immunoSEQ multiplex PCR; TCRdb stores just in-frame clones and leaves some out. Altogether some 80,000 clones are present, around four fifths being singletons, with the ten largest covering 2.8%. With regard to this clone: Its antigen is currently unknown.

Sequencing used peripheral blood, obtained before any cancer treatment. The TCR sequence derives from a man between 40 and 70 years old with stage I lung adenocarcinoma.

The CDR3 protein is CAWSGGTADEKLFF. CDR3 DNA sequence: TGTGCCTGGAGTGGTGGGACGGCGGATGAAAAACTGTTTTTT. This chain links TRBV30 with TRBJ1-4, with D maybe TRBD1 (5 bases). Trimming pared 1 base from V and 6 bases from J, leaving 12 bases between. This CDR3 is built from 14 residues. CDR1 GTSNPN and CDR2 SVGIG come from the germline V gene (reference sequence).